The rows below give T cell receptor beta chains drawn from one sample of a study of CD8 T cells in Susac syndrome. TCRdb reanalysed the immunoSEQ multiplex PCR reads using MiXCR and keeps one entry per CDR3 protein. The profile covers around 180,000 distinct CDR3 sequences, with more than 90% appearing a single time and about 0.093% taken by the ten largest. The sequenced sample consisted of CD4+ T cells from PBMCs. The receptor set was obtained from a human donor with multiple sclerosis. Both conserved end residues are part of each CDR3.

v_gene	CDR3aa
TRBV30	CAWNQKWTELGYGYTF
TRBV5-1	CASSGPGDNEQFF
TRBV6-2/TRBV6-3	CASSYGPAEAFF
TRBV7-9	CASSLNRGELFF
TRBV20-1	CSATGQRSSYEQYF
TRBV15	CATSRDQRPYGYTF
TRBV28	CASGPTGGHYEQYF
TRBV12-3/TRBV12-4	CASSKGWTEAFF
TRBV27	CASSQLLGDTEAFF
TRBV3-1	CASSQTDYQPQHF
TRBV29-1	CSVEGRGRNYGYTF
TRBV7-9	CASRTSGGSYNEQFF
TRBV27	CASSESGTGLNQPQHF
TRBV5-4	CASSAAQGRIGYTF
TRBV24-1	CATSDFHRTGGTQNEQFF
TRBV5-4	CASSLPGGGADTGELFF
TRBV29-1	CSVNRDLQETQYF
TRBV29-1	CSVDRERSDTQYF
TRBV4-2	CASSQVQGTTDSPLHF
TRBV27	CASSLLRFGNTEAFF
TRBV18	CASSSEASYEQYF
TRBV30	CAWSRGAFSNQPQHF
TRBV15	CATSRDGGAGNQPQHF
TRBV9	CASSAMGVPRWELFF
TRBV20-1	CSASSGGRQETQYF
TRBV12-3/TRBV12-4	CASSRGMQETQYF
TRBV3-1	CASSLEGGRTDTQYF
TRBV25-1	CASSDRAGSGQTQYF
TRBV9	CASSADLWNTEAFF
TRBV15	CATSSSGGVYEQYF
TRBV30	CAWRGSQYGYTF
TRBV29-1	CSVAGRVTEAFF
TRBV3-1	CASSPGSVLSTDTQYF
TRBV5-1	CASSTGLAGTPTQYF
TRBV30	CAWRGSTNTGELFF
TRBV29-1	CSVGFVITEAFF
TRBV3-1	CASSQWKGGYGYTF
TRBV20-1	CSASDDSLPYNSPLHF
TRBV7-9	CASRPSGSYEQYF
TRBV13	CASSLSWTRTDTQYF
TRBV3-1	CASSQERGNGLLSYEQYF
TRBV29-1	CSVESSGNTIYF
TRBV25-1	CASSRQGSNYGYTF
TRBV30	CAWGQTSIEAQHF
TRBV11-2	CASSPQTARNTEAFF
TRBV28	CASSLYGGGASYEQYF